This T cell receptor (beta chain) emerged from a study of T cell responses to AZD1222 COVID-19 vaccine. TCRdb's table, derived via immunoSEQ multiplex PCR, lists solely in-frame clones and lacks some. The data contain about 180,000 clones, around 91% of them singletons. The CDR3 is 17 amino acids. Looked up from germline, CDR1 is SEHNR and CDR2 is FQNEAQ (reference sequence). Trimming took 1 base from V and 7 from J, leaving 20 bases between them. The chain has TRBV7-9 and TRBJ2-1; TRBD2 is a possible D gene (5 bases). The specimen comprised peripheral blood, sampled on day 0 of AZD1222 vaccination. This receptor was obtained from an adult in good health. DNA for the CDR3: TGTGCCAGCAGCTTAGGAGGGTCTGGCGCGCCCTCAAATGAGCAGTTCTTC. This translates into CASSLGGSGAPSNEQFF.